The rows below give T cell receptor beta chains drawn from one sample of a study of spatial heterogeneity in lung cancer. TCRdb re-called the 5' RACE reads with MiXCR, one entry per CDR3 protein. The sample shows over 45,000 distinct CDR3 sequences, roughly 5% of them seen only once. The source was PBMCs, collected at surgery. Receptor source: a male donor with early-stage non-small cell lung cancer. CDR3s include the opening cysteine and the closing phenylalanine or tryptophan. Fields, in order: clone size, D gene, V gene, J gene, CDR3 protein, CDR3 DNA. The D gene is left open where the match is weak. Expanded clones are given a class, and other clones once, few, many or no size at all.

many	TRBD2	TRBV20-1	TRBJ2-7	CSAGTSGVYEQYF	TGCAGTGCGGGGACTAGCGGAGTGTACGAGCAGTACTTC
many	-	TRBV28	TRBJ2-3	CASSQPRGPPGSDTQYF	TGTGCCAGCAGCCAGCCGAGAGGGCCCCCAGGGTCAGATACGCAGTATTTT
many	-	TRBV12-3/TRBV12-4	TRBJ1-1	CASSLDSMNTEAFF	TGTGCCAGCAGTTTAGATAGTATGAACACTGAAGCTTTCTTT
-	-	TRBV14	TRBJ2-7	CASSLNQGGEQYF	TGTGCCAGCAGCCTAAACCAGGGAGGCGAGCAGTACTTC
many	-	TRBV10-3	TRBJ2-5	CAITPRLKETQYF	TGTGCCATCACCCCCCGCCTCAAAGAGACCCAGTACTTC
many	-	TRBV3-1	TRBJ1-1	CASSQGTVMNTEAFF	TGTGCCAGCAGCCAAGGGACCGTTATGAACACTGAAGCTTTCTTT
many	TRBD1	TRBV18	TRBJ1-1	CASSQTGDTEAFF	TGTGCCAGCTCCCAAACAGGGGACACTGAAGCTTTCTTT
many	-	TRBV28	TRBJ2-3	CASSYDTFTDTQYF	TGTGCCAGCAGTTATGACACGTTCACAGATACGCAGTATTTT
-	-	TRBV12-3/TRBV12-4	TRBJ2-1	CASSTLRAGAPGGEQFF	TGTGCCAGCAGTACGCTTCGCGCGGGGGCTCCAGGTGGTGAGCAGTTCTTC
many	-	TRBV4-1	TRBJ1-2	CASSRGNQLSLGYGYTF	TGCGCCAGCAGCCGCGGGAACCAGCTGAGCTTGGGCTATGGCTACACCTTC
many	-	TRBV12-5	TRBJ1-1	CASGLVAGTEAFF	TGTGCTAGTGGTTTGGTGGCGGGCACTGAAGCTTTCTTT
many	-	TRBV9	TRBJ2-7	CASSVEAGEQYF	TGTGCCAGCAGCGTAGAGGCCGGCGAGCAGTACTTC
many	-	TRBV20-1	TRBJ2-7	CSARRTYEQYF	TGCAGTGCTCGCCGAACCTACGAGCAGTACTTC
-	TRBD1	TRBV5-5	TRBJ2-5	CASSTGQGGPQETQYF	TGTGCCAGCAGCACCGGACAGGGGGGGCCCCAAGAGACCCAGTACTTC
many	TRBD1	TRBV6-2/TRBV6-3	TRBJ1-5	CASSYGATGNQPQHF	TGTGCCAGCAGTTACGGGGCGACAGGGAATCAGCCCCAGCATTTT
many	TRBD1	TRBV7-9	TRBJ1-2	CASSTWTGVDYGYTF	TGTGCCAGCAGCACCTGGACAGGGGTTGACTATGGCTACACCTTC
many	TRBD1	TRBV4-3	TRBJ1-2	CASSQGQGAGYGYTF	TGCGCCAGCAGCCAGGGACAGGGGGCGGGCTATGGCTACACCTTC
many	-	TRBV24-1	TRBJ2-2	CATSDSSSGELFF	TGTGCCACCAGTGATTCTAGTTCCGGGGAGCTGTTTTTT
many	-	TRBV11-2	TRBJ2-7	CASSFVRGSYEQYF	TGTGCCAGCAGCTTCGTCAGGGGCTCCTACGAGCAGTACTTC
many	TRBD2	TRBV5-4	TRBJ2-1	CASSLPGGATPNEQFF	TGTGCCAGCAGCCTGCCGGGGGGGGCTACCCCCAATGAGCAGTTCTTC
many	TRBD2	TRBV9	TRBJ2-2	CASSVEEPSGSRETGELFF	TGTGCCAGCAGCGTAGAAGAACCTAGCGGGAGTCGGGAGACCGGGGAGCTGTTTTTT
many	-	TRBV20-1	TRBJ2-1	CSASALRSYNEQFF	TGCAGTGCTAGCGCGCTTAGATCATACAATGAGCAGTTCTTC
-	-	TRBV5-6	TRBJ2-1	CASSLSEGDEQFF	TGTGCCAGCAGCTTGTCCGAAGGCGATGAGCAGTTCTTC
many	TRBD2	TRBV7-3	TRBJ2-3	CASSSGTGGVTDTQYF	TGTGCCAGCAGCTCAGGGACGGGAGGGGTTACAGATACGCAGTATTTT
many	TRBD2	TRBV28	TRBJ2-7	CASRSSGSLYEQYF	TGTGCCAGCAGATCTAGCGGGTCGCTGTACGAGCAGTACTTC
many	-	TRBV7-9	TRBJ2-3	CASGDNTDTQYF	TGTGCCAGCGGGGACAACACAGATACGCAGTATTTT
many	-	TRBV20-1	TRBJ1-1	CSARQDPNTEAFF	TGCAGTGCGAGACAGGACCCGAACACTGAAGCTTTCTTT
many	-	TRBV7-3	TRBJ2-6	CASSLTGTSGANVLTF	TGTGCCAGCAGCTTAACGGGAACCTCTGGGGCCAACGTCCTGACTTTC
many	-	TRBV3-1	TRBJ2-6	CASSQSLPVWSYGANVLTF	TGTGCCAGCAGCCAAAGTCTACCGGTCTGGAGTTATGGGGCCAACGTCCTGACTTTC
few	-	TRBV7-2	TRBJ2-3	CASSLRHGVPDTQYF	TGTGCCAGCAGCTTACGGCACGGGGTGCCAGATACGCAGTATTTT
few	-	TRBV20-1	TRBJ2-1	CSARGTVYNEQFF	TGCAGTGCTAGGGGGACTGTCTACAATGAGCAGTTCTTC
many	TRBD1	TRBV6-5	TRBJ1-5	CASSSAGGGQPQHF	TGTGCCAGCAGTTCAGCAGGGGGAGGTCAGCCCCAGCATTTT
-	-	TRBV20-1	TRBJ2-5	CSARNGGHEIKETQYF	TGCAGTGCTAGAAATGGGGGACACGAGATAAAAGAGACCCAGTACTTC
-	-	TRBV20-1	TRBJ1-1	CSTSSPVNTEAFF	TGCAGTACTAGTTCCCCGGTGAACACTGAAGCTTTCTTT
many	-	TRBV27	TRBJ2-3	CASSQGTRPDTQYF	TGTGCCAGCAGTCAAGGGACTCGTCCGGATACGCAGTATTTT
many	-	TRBV7-2	TRBJ2-3	CASSLAMPTDTQYF	TGTGCCAGCAGCTTGGCCATGCCCACAGATACGCAGTATTTT
many	TRBD1	TRBV19	TRBJ1-5	CASHTGVGQPQHF	TGTGCCAGCCATACAGGGGTCGGACAGCCCCAGCATTTT
many	TRBD1	TRBV19	TRBJ1-6	CASSDRGTSRYSPLHF	TGTGCCAGCTCCGACAGGGGAACATCGCGGTATTCACCCCTCCACTTT